These 5 T cell receptor beta chains were all obtained from the same sample, sequenced in a study of blood T cell repertoires in COVID-19. TCRdb's table, derived via immunoSEQ multiplex PCR, lists solely in-frame clones and lacks some. Of 250,000 to 400,000 clones listed, approximately 87% are singletons. The specimen was peripheral blood. The source of these receptors is a woman between 25 and 40 years old with COVID-19, enrolled during active disease.

This clone appeared many times. The rearrangement uses TRBV9 and TRBJ2-7; D is possibly TRBD2 (6 bases). Germline values: CDR1 SGDLS, CDR2 YYNGEE. V lost 0 bases, J lost 2 bases, and 24 bases lay in between. This CDR3 comprises 19 residues. DNA for the CDR3: TGTGCCAGCAGCGTAGGAATTCAGGATGGGCGGGGACCACCCTACGAGCAGTACTTC. Translated, it gives CASSVGIQDGRGPPYEQYF.

J is TRBJ2-7 and V is TRBV28; perhaps TRBD1 as D (6 bases). V was clipped by 4 bases and J by 3 bases, with 13 bases between them. Germline V gene data show CDR1 as MDHEN and CDR2 as SYDVKM. The CDR3 covers 14 residues. Here the CDR3 DNA reads TGTGCCAGCAGTTATCCGGACAGAAGCTACGAGCAGTACTTC. This translates into CASSYPDRSYEQYF. Using reference TRBV28 and TRBJ2-7 for the parts outside the CDR3, the full variable domain is DVKVTQSSRYLVKRTGEKVFLECVQDMDHENMFWYRQDPGLGLRLIYFSYDVKMKEKGDIPEGYSVSREKKERFSLILESASTNQTSMYLCASSYPDRSYEQYFGPGTRLTVT.

The gene calls are TRBV3-1 (or the pseudogene TRBV3-2) and TRBJ1-1; D unclear. CDR3 length: 13 amino acids. From germline, CDR1 is LGHDT and CDR2 YNNKEL (reference sequence). V lost 1 base and J 2 bases, leaving 5 bases between the germline ends. The CDR3 spells CASSQVANTEAFF. The DNA of the CDR3 is TGTGCCAGCAGCCAAGTGGCCAACACTGAAGCTTTCTTT.

The chain uses TRBV11-2 and TRBJ1-4, with 7 bases that match TRBD1. This CDR3 comprises 16 residues. J gave up 4 bases and V 4 bases, and 9 bases lay outside the gene matches. Per germline, CDR1 SGHAT and CDR2 FQNNGV. The chain's CDR3 is CASSSTGPGDNEKLFF. CDR3 coding DNA: TGTGCCAGCAGCTCGACAGGGCCAGGGGATAATGAAAAACTGTTTTTT.

Only one count was recorded for this clone. The rearrangement uses TRBV6-6 and TRBJ2-1; D ambiguous. Germline V gives CDR1 MNHNY, CDR2 SVGAGI (reference sequence). The CDR3 spans 14 residues. V shed 7 bases and J shed 4 bases, with 14 bases lying between them. The CDR3 is CASTSSSLYNEQFF. The DNA of the CDR3 is TGTGCCAGCACCTCCTCCTCACTGTACAATGAGCAGTTCTTC.